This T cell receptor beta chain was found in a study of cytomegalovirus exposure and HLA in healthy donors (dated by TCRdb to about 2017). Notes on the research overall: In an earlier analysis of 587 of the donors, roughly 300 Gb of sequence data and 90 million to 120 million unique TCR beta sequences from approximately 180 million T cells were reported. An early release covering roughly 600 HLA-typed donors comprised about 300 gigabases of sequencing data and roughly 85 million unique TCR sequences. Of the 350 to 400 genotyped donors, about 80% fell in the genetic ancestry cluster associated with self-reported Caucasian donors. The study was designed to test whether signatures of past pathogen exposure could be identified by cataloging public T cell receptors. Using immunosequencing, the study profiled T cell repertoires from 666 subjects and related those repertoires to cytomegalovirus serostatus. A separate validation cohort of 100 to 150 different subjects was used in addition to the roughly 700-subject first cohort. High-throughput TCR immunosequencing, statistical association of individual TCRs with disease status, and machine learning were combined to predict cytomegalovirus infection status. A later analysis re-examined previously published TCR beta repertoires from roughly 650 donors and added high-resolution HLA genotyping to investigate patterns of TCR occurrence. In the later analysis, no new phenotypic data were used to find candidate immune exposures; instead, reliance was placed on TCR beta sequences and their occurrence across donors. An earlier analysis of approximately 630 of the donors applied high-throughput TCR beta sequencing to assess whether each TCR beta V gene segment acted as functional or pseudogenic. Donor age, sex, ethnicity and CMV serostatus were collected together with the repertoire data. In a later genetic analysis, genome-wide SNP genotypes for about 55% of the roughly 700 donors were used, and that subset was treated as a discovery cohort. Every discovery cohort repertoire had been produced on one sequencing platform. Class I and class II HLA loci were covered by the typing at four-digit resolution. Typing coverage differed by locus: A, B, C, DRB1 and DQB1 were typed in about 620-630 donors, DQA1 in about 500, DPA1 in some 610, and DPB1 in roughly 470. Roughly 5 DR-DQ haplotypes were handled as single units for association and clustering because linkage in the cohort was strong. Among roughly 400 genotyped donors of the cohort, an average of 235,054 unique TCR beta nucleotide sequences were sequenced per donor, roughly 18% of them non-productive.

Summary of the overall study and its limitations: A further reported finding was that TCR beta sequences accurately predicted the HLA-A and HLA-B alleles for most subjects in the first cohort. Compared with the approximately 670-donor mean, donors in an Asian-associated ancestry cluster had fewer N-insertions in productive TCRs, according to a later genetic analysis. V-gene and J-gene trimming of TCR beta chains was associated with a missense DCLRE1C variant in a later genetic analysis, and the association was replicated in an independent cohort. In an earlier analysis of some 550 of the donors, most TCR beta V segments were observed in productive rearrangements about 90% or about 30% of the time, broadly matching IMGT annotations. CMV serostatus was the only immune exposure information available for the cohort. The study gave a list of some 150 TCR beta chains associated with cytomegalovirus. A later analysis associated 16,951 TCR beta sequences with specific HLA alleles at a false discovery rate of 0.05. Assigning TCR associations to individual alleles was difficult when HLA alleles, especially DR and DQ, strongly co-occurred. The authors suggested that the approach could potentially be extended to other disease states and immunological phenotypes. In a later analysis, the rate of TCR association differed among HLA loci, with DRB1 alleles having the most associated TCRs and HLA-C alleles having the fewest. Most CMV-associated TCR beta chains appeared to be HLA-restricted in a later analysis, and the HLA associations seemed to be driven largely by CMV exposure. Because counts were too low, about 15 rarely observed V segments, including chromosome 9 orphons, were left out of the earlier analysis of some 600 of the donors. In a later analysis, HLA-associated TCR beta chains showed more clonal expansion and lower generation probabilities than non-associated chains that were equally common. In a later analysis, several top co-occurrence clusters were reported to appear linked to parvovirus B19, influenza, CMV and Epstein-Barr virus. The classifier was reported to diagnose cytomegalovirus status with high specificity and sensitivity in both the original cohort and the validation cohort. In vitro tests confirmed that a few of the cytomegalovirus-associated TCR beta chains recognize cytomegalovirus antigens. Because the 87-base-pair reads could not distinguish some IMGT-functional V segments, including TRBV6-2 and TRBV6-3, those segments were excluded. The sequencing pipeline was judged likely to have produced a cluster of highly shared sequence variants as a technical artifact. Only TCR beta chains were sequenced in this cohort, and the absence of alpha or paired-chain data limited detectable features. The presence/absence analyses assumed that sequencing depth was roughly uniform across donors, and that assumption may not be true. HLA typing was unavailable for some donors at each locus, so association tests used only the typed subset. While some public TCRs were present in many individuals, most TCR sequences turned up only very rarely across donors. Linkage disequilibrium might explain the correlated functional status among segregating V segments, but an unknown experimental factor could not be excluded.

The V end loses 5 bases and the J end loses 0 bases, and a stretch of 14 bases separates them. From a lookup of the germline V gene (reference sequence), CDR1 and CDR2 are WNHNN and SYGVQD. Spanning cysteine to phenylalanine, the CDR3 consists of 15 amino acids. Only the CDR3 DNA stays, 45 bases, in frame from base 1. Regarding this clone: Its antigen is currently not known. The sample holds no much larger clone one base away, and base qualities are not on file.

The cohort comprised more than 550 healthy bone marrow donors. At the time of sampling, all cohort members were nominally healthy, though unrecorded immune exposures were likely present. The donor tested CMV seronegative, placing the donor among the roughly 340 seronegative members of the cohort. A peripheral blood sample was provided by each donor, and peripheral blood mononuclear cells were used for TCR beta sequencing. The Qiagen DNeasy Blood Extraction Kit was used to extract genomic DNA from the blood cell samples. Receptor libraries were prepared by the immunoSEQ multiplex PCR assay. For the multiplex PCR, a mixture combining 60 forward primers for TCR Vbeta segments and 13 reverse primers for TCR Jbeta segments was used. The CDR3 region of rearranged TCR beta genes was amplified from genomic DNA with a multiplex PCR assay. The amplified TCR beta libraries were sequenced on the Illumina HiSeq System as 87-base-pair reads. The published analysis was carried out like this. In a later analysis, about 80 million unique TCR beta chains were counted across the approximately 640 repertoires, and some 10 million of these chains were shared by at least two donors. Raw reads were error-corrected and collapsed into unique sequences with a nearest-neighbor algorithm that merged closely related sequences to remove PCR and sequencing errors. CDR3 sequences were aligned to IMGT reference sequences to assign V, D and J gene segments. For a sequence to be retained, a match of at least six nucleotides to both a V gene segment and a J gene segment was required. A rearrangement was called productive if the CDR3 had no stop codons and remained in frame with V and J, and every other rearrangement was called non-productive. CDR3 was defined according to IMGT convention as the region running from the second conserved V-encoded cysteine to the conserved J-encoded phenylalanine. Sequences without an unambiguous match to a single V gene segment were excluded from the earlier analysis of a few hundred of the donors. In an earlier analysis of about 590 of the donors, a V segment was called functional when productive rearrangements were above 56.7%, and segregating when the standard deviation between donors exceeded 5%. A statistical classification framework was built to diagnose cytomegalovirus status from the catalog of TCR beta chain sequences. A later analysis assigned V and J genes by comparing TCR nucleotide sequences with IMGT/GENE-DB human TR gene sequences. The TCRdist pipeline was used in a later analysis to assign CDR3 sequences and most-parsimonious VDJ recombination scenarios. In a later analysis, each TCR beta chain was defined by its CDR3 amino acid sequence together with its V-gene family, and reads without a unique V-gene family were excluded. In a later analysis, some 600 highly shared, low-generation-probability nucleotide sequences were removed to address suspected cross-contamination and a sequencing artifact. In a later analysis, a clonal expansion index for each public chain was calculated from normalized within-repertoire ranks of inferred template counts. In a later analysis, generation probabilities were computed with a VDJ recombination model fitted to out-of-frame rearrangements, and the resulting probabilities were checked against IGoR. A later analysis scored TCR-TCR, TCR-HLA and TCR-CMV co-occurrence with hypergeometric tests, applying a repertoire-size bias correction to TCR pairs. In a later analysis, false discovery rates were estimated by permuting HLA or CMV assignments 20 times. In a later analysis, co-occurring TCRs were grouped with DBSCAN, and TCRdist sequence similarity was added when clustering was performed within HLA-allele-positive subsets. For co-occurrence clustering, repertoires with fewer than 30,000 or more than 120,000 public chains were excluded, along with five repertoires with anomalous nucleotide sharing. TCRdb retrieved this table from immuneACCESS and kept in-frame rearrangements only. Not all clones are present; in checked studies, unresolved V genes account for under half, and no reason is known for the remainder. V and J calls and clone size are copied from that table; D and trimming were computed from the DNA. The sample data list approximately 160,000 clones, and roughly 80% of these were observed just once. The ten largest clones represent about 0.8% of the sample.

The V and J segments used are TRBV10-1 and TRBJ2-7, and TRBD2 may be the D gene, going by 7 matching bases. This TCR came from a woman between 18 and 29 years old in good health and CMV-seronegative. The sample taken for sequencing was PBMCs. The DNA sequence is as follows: TGCGCCAGCAGTCCTGGGGGGGGCTACTCCTACGAGCAGTACTTC. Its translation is CASSPGGGYSYEQYF.